This T cell receptor beta chain was sequenced for a study of shared clonotypes between healthy human individuals. CDR1 and CDR2 from the germline V gene are SEHNR and FQNEAQ (reference sequence). V was pared by 4 bases and J by 7 bases, with 7 bases of the junction left unmatched. The CDR3 covers 16 residues. The method was immunoSEQ multiplex PCR; TCRdb's version includes in-frame clones alone and lacks a portion of them. The sample has hundreds of thousands of clones; 79% are singletons. V is TRBV7-9 and J is TRBJ2-1, with 13 bases identical to TRBD2. The sequence derives from a woman aged 35 to 49 in good health. Some clones in this sample may be carry-over from other donors' samples. Sample: PBMCs. CDR3 DNA sequence: TGTGCCAGCAGCTCCGCCGGGACTAGCGGGGTAAATGAGCAGTTCTTC. Translation: CASSSAGTSGVNEQFF. Using reference TRBV7-9 and TRBJ2-1 for the parts outside the CDR3, the full variable domain is DTGVSQNPRHKITKRGQNVTFRCDPISEHNRLYWYRQTLGQGPEFLTYFQNEAQLEKSRLLSDRFSAERPKGSFSTLEIQRTEQGDSAMYLCASSSAGTSGVNEQFFGPGTRLTVL.